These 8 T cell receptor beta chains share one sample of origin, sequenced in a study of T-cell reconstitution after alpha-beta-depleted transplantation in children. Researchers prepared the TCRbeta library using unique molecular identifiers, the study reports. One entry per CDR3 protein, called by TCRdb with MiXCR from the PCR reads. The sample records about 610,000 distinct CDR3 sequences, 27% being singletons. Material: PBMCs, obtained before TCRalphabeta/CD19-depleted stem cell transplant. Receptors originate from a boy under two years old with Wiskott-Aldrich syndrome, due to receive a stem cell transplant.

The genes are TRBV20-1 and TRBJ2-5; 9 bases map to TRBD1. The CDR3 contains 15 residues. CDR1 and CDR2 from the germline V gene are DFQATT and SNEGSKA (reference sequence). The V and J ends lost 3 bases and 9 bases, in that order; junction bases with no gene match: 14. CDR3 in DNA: TGCAGTGCTAGGGGAGGGACAGGGAGTAGCCAGGCCCAGTACTTC. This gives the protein CSARGGTGSSQAQYF.

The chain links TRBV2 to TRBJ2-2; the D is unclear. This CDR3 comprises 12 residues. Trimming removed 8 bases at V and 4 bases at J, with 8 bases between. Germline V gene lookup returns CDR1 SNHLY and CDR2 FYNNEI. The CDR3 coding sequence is TGTGCCAGCCTTCTTGCCACCGGGGAGCTGTTTTTT. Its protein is CASLLATGELFF. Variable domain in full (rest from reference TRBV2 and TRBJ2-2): EPEVTQTPSHQVTQMGQEVILRCVPISNHLYFYWYRQILGQKVEFLVSFYNNEISEKSEIFDDQFSVERPDGSNFTLKIRSTKLEDSAMYFCASLLATGELFFGEGSRLTVL.

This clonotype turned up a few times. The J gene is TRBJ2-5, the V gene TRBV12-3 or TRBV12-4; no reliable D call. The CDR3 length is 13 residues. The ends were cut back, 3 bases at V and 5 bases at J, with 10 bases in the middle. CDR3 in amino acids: CASSFRISETQYF. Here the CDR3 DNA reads TGTGCCAGCAGTTTCCGGATTTCGGAGACCCAGTACTTC.

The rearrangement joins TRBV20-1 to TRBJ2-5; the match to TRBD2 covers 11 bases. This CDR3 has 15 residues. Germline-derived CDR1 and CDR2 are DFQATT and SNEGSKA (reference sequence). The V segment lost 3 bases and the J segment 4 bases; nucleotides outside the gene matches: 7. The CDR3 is CSARAKLAGVETQYF. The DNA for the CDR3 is TGCAGTGCTAGGGCCAAACTAGCGGGAGTAGAGACCCAGTACTTC.

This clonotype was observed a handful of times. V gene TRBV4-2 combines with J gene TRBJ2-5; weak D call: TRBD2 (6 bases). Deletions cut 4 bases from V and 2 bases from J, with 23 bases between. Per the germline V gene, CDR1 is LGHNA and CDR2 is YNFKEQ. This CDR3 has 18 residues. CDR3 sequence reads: CASSPSGAQAGGQETQYF. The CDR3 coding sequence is TGTGCCAGCAGCCCATCCGGCGCACAGGCTGGAGGGCAAGAGACCCAGTACTTC.

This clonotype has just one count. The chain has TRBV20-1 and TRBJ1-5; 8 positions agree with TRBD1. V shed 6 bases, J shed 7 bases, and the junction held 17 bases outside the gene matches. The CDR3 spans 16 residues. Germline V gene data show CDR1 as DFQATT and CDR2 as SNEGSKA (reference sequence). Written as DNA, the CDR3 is TGCAGTGCGTTTACAGGGGGACTCTCCATCCTACAGCCCCAGCATTTT. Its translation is CSAFTGGLSILQPQHF.

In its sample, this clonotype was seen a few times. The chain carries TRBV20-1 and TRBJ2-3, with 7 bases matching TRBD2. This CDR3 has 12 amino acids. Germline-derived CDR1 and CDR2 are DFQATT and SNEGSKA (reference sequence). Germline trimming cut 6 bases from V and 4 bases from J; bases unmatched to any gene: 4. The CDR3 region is CSAIAGADTQYF. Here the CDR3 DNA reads TGCAGTGCCATCGCGGGAGCAGATACGCAGTATTTT.

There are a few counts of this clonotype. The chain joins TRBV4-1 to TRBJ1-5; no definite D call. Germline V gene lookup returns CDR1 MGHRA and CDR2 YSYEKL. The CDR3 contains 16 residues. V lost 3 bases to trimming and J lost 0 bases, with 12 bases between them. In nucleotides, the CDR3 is TGCGCCAGCAGCCAGTCCCTTACGGCTAGCAATCAGCCCCAGCATTTT. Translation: CASSQSLTASNQPQHF.